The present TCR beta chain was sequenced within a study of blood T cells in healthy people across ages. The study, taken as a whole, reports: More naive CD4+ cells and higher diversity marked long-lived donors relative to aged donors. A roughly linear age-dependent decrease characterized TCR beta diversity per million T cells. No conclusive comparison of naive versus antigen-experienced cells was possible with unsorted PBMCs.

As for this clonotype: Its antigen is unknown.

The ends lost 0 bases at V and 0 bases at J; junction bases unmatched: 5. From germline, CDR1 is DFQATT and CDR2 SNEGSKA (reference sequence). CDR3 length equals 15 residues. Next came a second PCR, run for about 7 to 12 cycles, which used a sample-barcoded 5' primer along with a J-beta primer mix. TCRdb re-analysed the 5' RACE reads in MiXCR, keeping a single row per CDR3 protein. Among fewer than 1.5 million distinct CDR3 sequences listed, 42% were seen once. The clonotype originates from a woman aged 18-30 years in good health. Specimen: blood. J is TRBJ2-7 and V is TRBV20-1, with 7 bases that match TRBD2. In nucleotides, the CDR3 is TGCAGTGCTAGAGATGCTCTAGCGGCCTCCTACGAGCAGTACTTC. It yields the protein CSARDALAASYEQYF.